This T cell receptor (beta chain) came from a study of cytomegalovirus exposure and HLA in healthy donors. The study's findings and limits: Differences between HLA loci emerged in a later analysis of TCR association rates, with DRB1 most and HLA-C fewest.

This CDR3 contains 14 residues. In germline, CDR1 is LNHDA, CDR2 SQIVND (reference sequence). Whereas donors were nominally healthy upon sampling, unrecorded immune exposures were probable. About this clone itself: Its antigen remains unidentified. Relative to the germline gene, one junction end is altered; a read error may explain this.

Amplification used 60 Vbeta primers and 13 Jbeta primers. Profiled with immunoSEQ multiplex PCR; TCRdb holds only in-frame clones, not every one. The sample shows more than 100,000 clones, around 79% of them seen only once. This TCR came from a woman between 35 and 50 years old in good health and CMV-seronegative. The sequenced sample consisted of PBMCs. J is TRBJ1-1 and V is TRBV19, with 7 bases aligning to TRBD1. The CDR3 DNA reads as TGTGCCAGTAGTGTAGAGACAGGGTGGGGTGAAGCTTTCTTT. Residues: CASSVETGWGEAFF.